This T cell receptor beta chain was profiled in a study of CD8 T cells in ankylosing spondylitis. Study observations and caveats: As reported, disease-linked clones showed significant enrichment in matched ankylosing spondylitis synovial fluid. Within ankylosing spondylitis blood, a TCR beta motif made up of roughly eight highly homologous variants appeared to be characteristic. Disease-linked clones had a CD8+ phenotype and relatively low frequency in peripheral blood.

The CDR3 is 13 residues long. V shed 5 bases and J shed 8 bases, with 15 bases lying between them. Germline lookup yields CDR1 DFQATT and CDR2 SNEGSKA (reference sequence). Quantitative 5'-RACE with molecular barcodes generated TCR beta libraries. TCRdb reanalysed the 5' RACE reads using MiXCR and keeps one entry per CDR3 protein. This table has 750,000 to 850,000 distinct CDR3 sequences, 12% appearing once. This clonotype was picked up a small number of times. Its antigen remains unidentified. What was sequenced was blood, either unsorted or a sorted T cell fraction (not recorded which). This chain joins TRBV20-1 and TRBJ1-4; maybe TRBD1 (5 bases). The origin of this receptor is a male donor with ankylosing spondylitis. The CDR3 DNA reads as TGCAGTGCTGTGCGGGGGGTCGGCGAAAAACTGTTTTTT. Its protein is CSAVRGVGEKLFF.